The 19 T cell receptor beta chains listed next were all sequenced from one sample in a study of OX40 agonist ivuxolimab in advanced cancers. Assay: immunoSEQ multiplex PCR; the TCRdb copy retains only in-frame clones and omits some. Of 15,000 or so clones listed, 73% are singletons. The material was CD4+ or CD8+ T cells sorted from blood, obtained in a trial of the OX40 agonist ivuxolimab. These receptors were obtained from an adult with an advanced solid tumor such as melanoma, head and neck, liver or kidney cancer.

The CDR3 loop reads CASSLGQGVYTEAFF. In DNA, the CDR3 is TGTGCCAGCAGCTTAGGGCAGGGAGTGTACACTGAAGCTTTCTTT. The chain has TRBV7-8 and TRBJ1-1; D is perhaps TRBD1 (5 bases). With 1 base removed from V and 3 bases from J, the gap between germline ends came to 12 bases. The V gene's germline CDR1 is SGHVS and CDR2 FQNEAQ. This CDR3 region has 15 residues.

The V gene is TRBV19, the J gene TRBJ2-5; tentatively, D is TRBD1 or TRBD2 (5 bases each). Germline V gives CDR1 LNHDA, CDR2 SQIVND (reference sequence). The CDR3 spans 14 residues. The V end was cut by 6 bases, the J end by 2 bases, with 13 bases between. CDR3 nucleotides: TGTGCCAGTAGCGACGGTGGGGGTCAAGAGACCCAGTACTTC. Residues: CASSDGGGQETQYF.

The V gene is TRBV19, the J gene TRBJ2-3; 7 bases line up with TRBD1. The length of the CDR3 is 16 residues. V lost 8 bases and J lost 3; bases outside the gene matches: 14. Germline assignment: CDR1 LNHDA and CDR2 SQIVND (reference sequence). The chain's CDR3 is CASGTWTGRMTDTQYF. The CDR3 bases are TGTGCCAGTGGAACTTGGACAGGTCGGATGACAGATACGCAGTATTTT.

The chain carries TRBV14 and TRBJ1-1; unclear D gene. The ends were cut back, 0 bases at V and 0 bases at J, with 14 bases in the middle. This CDR3 region has 17 residues. Germline V gene sequence: CDR1 SGHDN, CDR2 FVKESK. This CDR3 reads CASSQDIGRSMNTEAFF. The CDR3 DNA reads TGTGCCAGCAGCCAAGATATTGGCAGGAGCATGAACACTGAAGCTTTCTTT.

The chain joins TRBV7-3 to TRBJ2-2; D perhaps matches TRBD2 (5 bases). The V gene lost 5 bases and the J gene lost 4 bases, with 8 bases spanning the gap. This CDR3 has 13 residues. The V gene's germline CDR1 is SGHTA and CDR2 FQGTGA. The CDR3 bases are TGTGCCAGCAGCCAAGCGGTCACCGGGGAGCTGTTTTTT. Its translation: CASSQAVTGELFF.

The gene calls are TRBV2 and TRBJ1-1, with D unclear. The CDR3 extends over 16 amino acids. V was trimmed by 4 bases and J by 1 base, leaving 16 bases between them. Germline CDR1 SNHLY, CDR2 FYNNEI. The CDR3 nucleotides are TGTGCCAGCAGTGGAAGGGATCTTCGGCGGAACACTGAAGCTTTCTTT. It codes for CASSGRDLRRNTEAFF.

The J gene is TRBJ2-1, the V gene TRBV25-1, with 7 bases identical to TRBD1. The CDR3 contains 14 residues. V lost 8 bases, J lost 2 bases, and 6 bases stayed unmatched. Germline CDR1 and CDR2: MGHDK and SYGVNS. In DNA form, the CDR3 reads TGTGCCAGCGGAGACAGGGCGGCCTACAATGAGCAGTTCTTC. This translates into CASGDRAAYNEQFF. The full variable domain, its missing parts supplied by reference TRBV25-1 and TRBJ2-1, is EADIYQTPRYLVIGTGKKITLECSQTMGHDKMYWYQQDPGMELHLIHYSYGVNSTEKGDLSSESTVSRIRTEHFPLTLESARPSHTSQYLCASGDRAAYNEQFFGPGTRLTVL.

This rearrangement joins TRBV7-9 to TRBJ1-3; a possible D gene is TRBD1 (6 bases). This CDR3 spans 16 amino acids. Germline V CDR1 and CDR2: SEHNR, FQNEAQ (reference sequence). V lost 5 bases and J 0 bases, leaving 14 bases between the germline ends. The CDR3 DNA is TGTGCCAGCAGCCCTCTAGGGGACAACTCTGGAAACACCATATATTTT. Its translation is CASSPLGDNSGNTIYF.

This chain connects TRBV5-4 to TRBJ1-2, with no clear D. The CDR3 sequence is 13 residues long. Germline loops: CDR1 SGHNT, CDR2 YYREEE (reference sequence). V lost 0 bases and J 5 bases, leaving 8 bases between the germline ends. The chain's CDR3 is CASSLASDYGYTF. In DNA form, the CDR3 reads TGTGCCAGCAGCTTGGCCTCAGATTATGGCTACACCTTC. The whole variable domain, remainder taken from reference TRBV5-4 and TRBJ1-2, is ETGVTQSPTHLIKTRGQQVTLRCSSQSGHNTVSWYQQALGQGPQFIFQYYREEENGRGNFPPRFSGLQFPNYSSELNVNALELDDSALYLCASSLASDYGYTFGSGTRLTVV.

The chain links TRBV25-1 to TRBJ1-1; D perhaps matches TRBD1 (6 bases). Germline assignment: CDR1 MGHDK and CDR2 SYGVNS. The CDR3 runs to 17 residues. V lost 3 bases and J 4 bases, leaving 21 bases between the germline ends. The CDR3 reads CASSDRALQGMGTEAFF. CDR3 coding DNA: TGTGCCAGCAGTGACCGCGCATTACAGGGTATGGGCACTGAAGCTTTCTTT.

This clone has only one observation. The CDR3 nucleotides are TGTGCCAGTGGGCAGCAGTTGAACACTGAAGCTTTCTTT. This translates into CASGQQLNTEAFF. The V gene is TRBV19, the J gene TRBJ1-1; D ambiguous. The CDR3 length is 13 residues. Trimming took 8 bases from V and 0 from J, leaving 10 bases between them. The V gene's germline CDR1 is LNHDA and CDR2 SQIVND (reference sequence).

This rearrangement joins TRBV28 to TRBJ2-7; 8 nucleotides align to TRBD2. Germline CDR1 MDHEN, CDR2 SYDVKM. V dropped 6 bases and J dropped 2; count of bases not matched to a gene: 12. The CDR3 has 16 residues. The CDR3 spells CASRPMVAGGPYEQYF. Written as DNA, the CDR3 is TGTGCCAGCAGACCAATGGTGGCGGGAGGTCCCTACGAGCAGTACTTC.

The J gene is TRBJ2-7, the V gene TRBV5-4; TRBD1 matches at 7 bases. Germline CDR1 and CDR2: SGHNT and YYREEE (reference sequence). This CDR3 has 12 residues. V was clipped by 3 bases and J by 6 bases; unmatched bases: 3. The CDR3 loop is CASSSTGAEQYF. CDR3 sequence (DNA): TGTGCCAGCAGCTCCACAGGGGCCGAGCAGTACTTC. Filled out from reference TRBV5-4 and TRBJ2-7, the complete variable domain reads ETGVTQSPTHLIKTRGQQVTLRCSSQSGHNTVSWYQQALGQGPQFIFQYYREEENGRGNFPPRFSGLQFPNYSSELNVNALELDDSALYLCASSSTGAEQYFGPGTRLTVT.

The CDR3 loop reads CASRDIGGYGYTF. CDR3 sequence (DNA): TGTGCCAGCAGAGACATAGGAGGTTATGGCTACACCTTC. This rearrangement joins TRBV6-6 to TRBJ1-2; no clear D. V was clipped by 6 bases and J by 5 bases, with 13 bases between them. This CDR3 has 13 amino acids. The germline gives CDR1 MNHNY, CDR2 SVGAGI (reference sequence).

The J gene is TRBJ2-1, the V gene TRBV14, with a tentative D call TRBD1 (5 bases). V shed 5 bases and J shed 3 bases, with 11 bases lying between them. The CDR3 consists of 14 residues. Germline loops: CDR1 SGHDN, CDR2 FVKESK. The CDR3 sequence: CASSKPGIYNEQFF. The CDR3 DNA sequence: TGTGCCAGCAGCAAACCAGGGATCTACAATGAGCAGTTCTTC.

CDR3 loop: CAWSRDPSSYNEQFF. CDR3 nucleotide sequence: TGTGCCTGGAGCCGTGACCCAAGCTCCTACAATGAGCAGTTCTTC. This chain uses TRBV30 with TRBJ2-1; no definite D call. Germline assignment: CDR1 GTSNPN and CDR2 SVGIG (reference sequence). V was clipped by 3 bases and J by 0 bases, with 12 bases between them. There are 15 residues in the CDR3. Drawing the rest from reference TRBV30 and TRBJ2-1, the complete variable domain is SQTIHQWPATLVQPVGSPLSLECTVEGTSNPNLYWYRQAAGRGLQLLFYSVGIGQISSEVPQNLSASRPQDRQFILSSKKLLLSDSGFYLCAWSRDPSSYNEQFFGPGTRLTVL.

The chain is built from TRBV4-1 and TRBJ2-7; 8 positions agree with TRBD2. This CDR3 spans 17 amino acids. With 3 bases clipped from V and 7 bases from J, the junction kept 17 bases outside the gene matches. The germline V gene encodes CDR1 MGHRA and CDR2 YSYEKL. The CDR3 coding sequence is TGCGCCAGCAGCCAGGCCTCTAGCGGGTCCTTCTCGGGTGAGCAGTACTTC. This codes for CASSQASSGSFSGEQYF.

This clone was observed a handful of times. The V gene is TRBV11-2, the J gene TRBJ1-3, with TRBD1 as a possible D gene (6 bases). Germline V CDR1 and CDR2: SGHAT, FQNNGV. V was clipped by 1 base and J by 0 bases, with 13 bases between them. CDR3 length: 17 residues. CDR3 amino acids: CASSLVGGMGSGNTIYF. CDR3 coding DNA: TGTGCCAGCAGCTTAGTGGGGGGCATGGGCTCTGGAAACACCATATATTTT.

The J gene is TRBJ2-7, the V gene TRBV7-6; D is perhaps TRBD2 (5 bases). The ends were cut back, 5 bases at V and 2 bases at J, with 13 bases in the middle. The CDR3 has 14 amino acids. Germline V gene sequence: CDR1 SGHVS, CDR2 FNYEAQ. The CDR3 region is CASSPGSGAYEQYF. CDR3 sequence (DNA): TGTGCCAGCAGCCCGGGATCAGGCGCCTACGAGCAGTACTTC.